Below are 18 T cell receptor beta chains sequenced from a single sample in a study of Ad26.COV2.S vaccination and SARS-CoV-2 variants. Measured with immunoSEQ multiplex PCR; TCRdb has only the in-frame clones, and not every one. The repertoire holds roughly 350,000 clones, with about 89% as singletons. Sample treatment: over 15 received Ad26.COV2.S at low or high dose, single or two shots; several received placebo; per-sample allocation not given. Each sample was drawn 63 days after the first injection (of vaccine or placebo). The sequenced sample was peripheral blood, obtained in a trial of Ad26.COV2.S vaccine versus placebo. The origin of the receptors is a person aged 18-60 years who received the Ad26.COV2.S COVID-19 vaccine or a placebo.

This clone showed up just once. V usage is TRBV5-1 and J usage is TRBJ2-7, with D perhaps matching TRBD1 or TRBD2 (5 bases each). Per germline, CDR1 SGHRS and CDR2 YFSETQ. The CDR3 runs 15 residues. V dropped 4 bases and J dropped 4 bases, with 18 bases sitting between them. In DNA form, the CDR3 reads TGCGCCAGCAGCGAGGGACGGACCACGTATTACGAGCAGTACTTC. This codes for CASSEGRTTYYEQYF.

The CDR3 region is CASSMDYNEQFF. The CDR3 DNA is TGTGCCAGCAGCATGGACTACAATGAGCAGTTCTTC. V usage is TRBV7-8 and J usage is TRBJ2-1, with D uncertain. From germline, CDR1 is SGHVS and CDR2 FQNEAQ. The V end lost 5 bases, the J end lost 3 bases, and 5 bases lay between the germline ends. The CDR3 length is 12 residues.

This chain uses TRBV28 with TRBJ2-7; tentatively, D is TRBD2 (5 bases). CDR3 length equals 13 residues. The germline V and J ends were trimmed by 3 bases and 6 bases, with 12 bases remaining between them. Per germline, CDR1 MDHEN and CDR2 SYDVKM. The CDR3 sequence: CASSFPSTREQYF. CDR3 sequence (DNA): TGTGCCAGCAGTTTCCCTAGCACGCGCGAGCAGTACTTC.

The chain combines TRBV6-4 with TRBJ2-1; maybe TRBD2 (6 bases). Germline-derived CDR1 and CDR2 are MRHNA and SNTAGT. The CDR3 runs 15 residues. V shed 3 bases and J shed 5 bases, with 14 bases lying between them. CDR3 amino acids: CASSERGKEDNEQFF. DNA for the CDR3: TGTGCCAGCAGTGAACGGGGGAAGGAGGACAATGAGCAGTTCTTC.

This clone was detected only a few times. V is TRBV5-1 and J is TRBJ2-7, with 8 bases matching TRBD2. This CDR3 has 14 residues. The germline CDR1 and CDR2 sequences are SGHRS and YFSETQ. V shed 3 bases and J 4 bases; nucleotides not matched to a gene: 6. Written as DNA, the CDR3 is TGCGCCAGCAGCTCACTAGCGGAGGGTTACGAGCAGTACTTC. This codes for CASSSLAEGYEQYF.

This clone was recorded a few times. This chain's CDR3 is CASSPGLAGASRKTQYF. The CDR3 DNA reads as TGTGCCAGCAGTCCGGGACTAGCGGGGGCTTCAAGAAAGACCCAGTACTTC. This sequence joins TRBV6-2 or TRBV6-3 and TRBJ2-5, with TRBD2 identical over 14 bases. The CDR3 spans 17 residues. The trim removed 5 bases at V and 6 bases at J, leaving 11 bases unmatched. Germline CDR1 and CDR2: MNHEY and SVGEGT.

The rearrangement uses TRBV6-5 and TRBJ1-5; D remains unclear. Trimming took 6 bases from V and 2 from J, leaving 11 bases between them. The CDR3 loop spans 14 amino acids. CDR1 is MNHEY and CDR2 is SVGAGI in the germline V gene. The CDR3 nucleotides are TGTGCCAGCAGACCAAATTGGGGCAATCAGCCCCAGCATTTT. Protein sequence: CASRPNWGNQPQHF.

In nucleotides, the CDR3 is TGTGCCAGCAGCTTGACGGGGTTGCCTAATGAAAAACTGTTTTTT. It specifies CASSLTGLPNEKLFF. V usage is TRBV7-2 and J usage is TRBJ1-4; D remains ambiguous. Germline V gene sequence: CDR1 SGHTA, CDR2 FQGNSA. This CDR3 spans 15 amino acids. V lost 3 bases and J 3 bases, leaving 11 bases between the germline ends.

This sequence joins TRBV7-2 and TRBJ2-2, with TRBD2 matching over 11 bases. CDR1 is SGHTA, CDR2 FQGNSA, per germline. The CDR3 loop spans 16 amino acids. Losses at the gene ends were 5 bases for V and 1 base for J; bases not matched to a gene: 3. In DNA form, the CDR3 reads TGTGCCAGCAGCCCTAGCGGGGGGCAGAACACCGGGGAGCTGTTTTTT. The encoded protein is CASSPSGGQNTGELFF.

The count of this clone is one. This sequence joins TRBV6-4 and TRBJ1-5; tentatively, D is TRBD1 (6 bases). Trimming removed 5 bases at V and 6 bases at J, with 17 bases between. The CDR3 has 15 residues. CDR1 and CDR2 from the germline V gene are MRHNA and SNTAGT. CDR3 DNA: TGTGCCAGCAGTCCTACTGGGGGGGCAGGTCAGCCCCAGCATTTT. It codes for CASSPTGGAGQPQHF.

This chain uses TRBV25-1 with TRBJ2-1; D could derive from TRBD1 or TRBD2 (5 bases each). Trimming stripped 3 bases from V and 0 bases from J, with 9 bases between. This CDR3 is 15 amino acids long. Germline values: CDR1 MGHDK, CDR2 SYGVNS. CDR3 coding DNA: TGTGCCAGCAGTGACGAGGGGCTCTCCTACAATGAGCAGTTCTTC. Residues: CASSDEGLSYNEQFF.

The chain uses TRBV6-5 and TRBJ2-4; TRBD1 agrees at 9 bases. This CDR3 is 15 amino acids long. Trimming cost V 5 bases and J 6 bases; bases outside gene matches: 8. Germline CDR1 MNHEY, CDR2 SVGAGI. In DNA form, the CDR3 reads TGTGCCAGCAGTCTCTCGGGACAGGGCCGAAACATTCAGTACTTC. This codes for CASSLSGQGRNIQYF.

J is TRBJ1-1 and V is TRBV9, with D uncertain. The CDR3 extends over 14 amino acids. Germline values: CDR1 SGDLS, CDR2 YYNGEE. V lost 0 bases and J lost 6, with 12 bases in between. The CDR3 bases are TGTGCCAGCAGCGTAGGCGGTCGGGCAGCTGAAGCTTTCTTT. Its protein product is CASSVGGRAAEAFF.

The chain couples TRBV9 to TRBJ1-5, with D unresolved. Trimming removed 0 bases from V and 8 bases from J, with 12 bases in between. There are 14 residues in the CDR3. CDR1 is SGDLS, CDR2 YYNGEE, per germline. The DNA for the CDR3 is TGTGCCAGCAGCGTAGATAGGGAATCCGAGCCCCAGCATTTT. Encoded protein: CASSVDRESEPQHF.

The rearrangement uses TRBV11-2 and TRBJ2-2; 7 nucleotides match TRBD2. With V trimmed by 3 bases and J by 4 bases, 5 bases remained unmatched. Per the germline V gene, CDR1 is SGHAT and CDR2 is FQNNGV. The CDR3 loop spans 15 amino acids. CDR3 coding DNA: TGTGCCAGCAGCTTTCGGGAGGTGGGCACCGGGGAGCTGTTTTTT. Translating it yields CASSFREVGTGELFF.

V gene TRBV7-9 combines with J gene TRBJ2-1, with D uncertain. CDR1 and CDR2 from the germline V gene are SEHNR and FQNEAQ (reference sequence). V lost 4 bases and J 0 bases, leaving 19 bases between the germline ends. CDR3 size: 18 residues. The CDR3 loop reads CASSSGAWVKSSYNEQFF. The DNA of the CDR3 is TGTGCCAGCAGCTCCGGAGCGTGGGTAAAAAGCTCCTACAATGAGCAGTTCTTC.

This chain connects TRBV7-8 to TRBJ1-5; D is unresolved. CDR3 length: 13 amino acids. Between the trimmed V and J ends, which lost 0 bases and 5 bases, there was a span of 5 bases. Germline V CDR1 and CDR2: SGHVS, FQNEAQ. The CDR3 sequence is CASSLATYQPQHF. CDR3 in DNA: TGTGCCAGCAGCTTAGCGACCTATCAGCCCCAGCATTTT.

CDR3 DNA sequence: TGTGCCAGCTCACCACCGGGACGGCTTAGCAATCAGCCCCAGCATTTT. Protein product: CASSPPGRLSNQPQHF. V gene TRBV18 combines with J gene TRBJ1-5, with D maybe TRBD1 (5 bases). Trimming removed 0 bases at V and 0 bases at J, with 9 bases between. Per the germline V gene, CDR1 is KGHSH and CDR2 is LQKENI. CDR3 length: 16 residues. The variable domain in full, with the rest retrieved from reference TRBV18 and TRBJ1-5, is NAGVMQNPRHLVRRRGQEARLRCSPMKGHSHVYWYRQLPEEGLKFMVYLQKENIIDESGMPKERFSAEFPKEGPSILRIQQVVRGDSAAYFCASSPPGRLSNQPQHFGDGTRLSIL.